The next 25 T cell receptor beta chains were all read from a single sample in a study of cytomegalovirus exposure and HLA in healthy donors. In the PCR, 60 Vbeta and 13 Jbeta primers were used. Clones were read by immunoSEQ multiplex PCR, and TCRdb kept only the in-frame ones, dropping some. The table includes about 140,000 clones, around 73% detected once. The sample comprised PBMCs. These receptors originate from a female donor in good health and CMV-seronegative.

The V gene is TRBV27, the J gene TRBJ2-7; 9 bases are shared with TRBD1. CDR3 length: 14 amino acids. Unmatched junction bases numbered 4, after V lost 5 bases and J lost 2 bases. Looked up from germline, CDR1 is MNHEY and CDR2 is SMNVEV (reference sequence). The CDR3 spells CASSVGTGPYEQYF. The CDR3 coding sequence is TGTGCCAGCAGTGTGGGGACAGGGCCCTACGAGCAGTACTTC.

This rearrangement joins TRBV9 to TRBJ1-4; TRBD1 aligns across 8 bases. The CDR3 is made up of 14 amino acids. V lost 3 bases to trimming and J lost 5 bases; unmatched junction nucleotides: 3. Germline CDR1 is SGDLS and CDR2 is YYNGEE. The CDR3 is CASSARTGNEKLFF. Written as DNA, the CDR3 is TGTGCCAGCAGCGCGCGGACAGGGAATGAAAAACTGTTTTTT.

V is TRBV7-8 and J is TRBJ2-7; 11 bases are a match to TRBD2. V trimming: 5 bases; J trimming: 5 bases; junction bases outside the gene matches: 8. The V gene's germline CDR1 is SGHVS and CDR2 FQNEAQ. The CDR3 is 15 residues long. The CDR3 nucleotides are TGTGCCAGCAGCCATTGGACTAGCGGGCGTGACGAGCAGTACTTC. This translates into CASSHWTSGRDEQYF. The complete variable domain, with remaining parts taken from reference TRBV7-8 and TRBJ2-7, reads GAGVSQSPRYKVAKRGQDVALRCDPISGHVSLFWYQQALGQGPEFLTYFQNEAQLDKSGLPSDRFFAERPEGSVSTLKIQRTQQEDSAVYLCASSHWTSGRDEQYFGPGTRLTVT.

The chain combines TRBV28 with TRBJ2-3, with 8 positions matching TRBD1. Germline V gene lookup returns CDR1 MDHEN and CDR2 SYDVKM. Trimming cost V 8 bases and J 3 bases; bases outside gene matches: 10. CDR3 size: 15 residues. CDR3 sequence (DNA): TGTGCCAGCGGCCTAGGACAGGGAGGTACAGATACGCAGTATTTT. The encoded protein is CASGLGQGGTDTQYF.

This chain joins TRBV6-5 and TRBJ2-5; D may be TRBD2 (5 bases). The DNA end is a closer match to TRBJ2-7, so the J assignment may be wrong. The CDR3 spans 14 residues. Per germline, CDR1 MNHEY and CDR2 SVGAGI. The CDR3 nucleotides are TGTGCCAGCAGCCCTAGAGGACTCTCCTACGAGCAGTACTTC. It specifies CASSPRGLSYEQYF.

The gene calls are TRBV6-5 and TRBJ1-2; 8 bases are a match to TRBD1. The CDR3 length is 13 residues. Trimming took 5 bases from V and 6 from J; bases not matched to a gene: 5. Per germline, CDR1 MNHEY and CDR2 SVGAGI. This chain's CDR3 is CASSDQGAHGYTF. DNA of the CDR3: TGTGCCAGCAGTGATCAGGGGGCGCATGGCTACACCTTC.

V and J are TRBV7-2 and TRBJ2-3; the D gene is possibly TRBD1 (6 bases). Between the trimmed V and J ends, which lost 1 base and 2 bases, there was a span of 7 bases. Germline V gene lookup returns CDR1 SGHTA and CDR2 FQGNSA. This CDR3 comprises 14 residues. CDR3 sequence reads: CASSLGQVTDTQYF. CDR3 sequence (DNA): TGTGCCAGCAGCTTAGGACAGGTCACAGATACGCAGTATTTT.

The V and J genes are TRBV5-6 and TRBJ2-6; TRBD1 is a possible D gene (6 bases). Between the trimmed V and J ends, which lost 5 bases and 0 bases, there was a span of 18 bases. Germline loops: CDR1 SGHDT, CDR2 YYEEEE. The CDR3 covers 18 residues. This CDR3 is CASRPGTTFLSGANVLTF. Written as DNA, the CDR3 is TGTGCCAGCAGACCCGGGACAACCTTCCTCTCTGGGGCCAACGTCCTGACTTTC.

The chain couples TRBV9 to TRBJ2-1; D remains unclear. The V end was cut by 1 base, the J end by 5 bases, with 10 bases between. This CDR3 spans 14 amino acids. The germline CDR1 and CDR2 sequences are SGDLS and YYNGEE. The CDR3 nucleotides are TGTGCCAGCAGCGTAACCCCCGTAGACAATGAGCAGTTCTTC. It codes for CASSVTPVDNEQFF.

This clone was recorded a few times. V usage is TRBV5-4 and J usage is TRBJ2-7, with TRBD2 matching over 14 bases. With V trimmed by 4 bases and J by 4 bases, 4 bases remained unmatched. Germline-derived CDR1 and CDR2 are SGHNT and YYREEE (reference sequence). This CDR3 is built from 15 residues. The CDR3 region has the DNA TGTGCCAGCAGCCCGGGACTAGCGGGAGATTACGAGCAGTACTTC. Encoded protein: CASSPGLAGDYEQYF.

The chain is built from TRBV7-2 and TRBJ2-1, with TRBD1 identical over 12 bases. V shed 5 bases and J 15 bases; nucleotides not matched to a gene: 8. The germline V gene encodes CDR1 SGHTA and CDR2 FQGNSA. The length of the CDR3 is 13 residues. For the CDR3, the DNA is TGTGCCAGCAGCCCAGAAGGGACAGGGGGCTCGTTCTTC. It is translated as CASSPEGTGGSFF.

This clone was observed once. The V call is TRBV27, the J call TRBJ2-3, with TRBD1 identical over 11 bases. CDR3 length: 15 residues. Unmatched junction bases numbered 11, after V lost 7 bases and J lost 8 bases. The germline V gene encodes CDR1 MNHEY and CDR2 SMNVEV (reference sequence). In DNA, the CDR3 is TGTGCCAGCAATATGGACAGGGGGCACGGTGGTACGCAGTATTTT. It specifies CASNMDRGHGGTQYF.

The chain recombines TRBV4-1 with TRBJ1-2; D may be TRBD1 (6 bases). V gave up 6 bases and J gave up 4 bases, with 12 bases separating them. Per germline, CDR1 MGHRA and CDR2 YSYEKL. The CDR3 covers 13 residues. This CDR3 is CASSQGPPYGYTF. The CDR3 nucleotides are TGCGCCAGCAGTCAGGGGCCACCCTATGGCTACACCTTC.

Comments on this clone: One end of the junction varies from germline; a read error may be responsible. The J gene is TRBJ1-5, the V gene TRBV7-9, with TRBD1 matching over 11 bases. Germline V gene data show CDR1 as SEHNR and CDR2 as FQNEAQ (reference sequence). This CDR3 contains 17 residues. This CDR3 reads CSSSSSWDRGSNQPQHF. The DNA for the CDR3 is TGTTCCAGCAGCTCCAGCTGGGACAGGGGGAGCAATCAGCCCCAGCATTTT.

The chain is built from TRBV6-5 and TRBJ2-3, with D hard to call. Germline CDR1 reads MNHEY; CDR2 reads SVGAGI. The V end was cut by 4 bases, the J end by 5 bases, with 19 bases between. The CDR3 extends over 16 amino acids. CDR3 DNA sequence: TGTGCCAGCAGTTCCCCGGCCCTCGCCCCGGGAGATACGCAGTATTTT. Amino acids: CASSSPALAPGDTQYF.

CDR3 loop: CASKAGLDSNEKLFF. The CDR3 coding sequence is TGCGCCAGCAAAGCAGGCCTCGACAGTAATGAAAAACTGTTTTTT. V usage is TRBV5-1 and J usage is TRBJ1-4; a possible D gene is TRBD1 (5 bases). This CDR3 contains 15 residues. The germline V and J ends were trimmed by 6 bases and 4 bases, with 16 bases remaining between them. Germline CDR1 is SGHRS and CDR2 is YFSETQ.

The chain joins TRBV28 to TRBJ1-2, with TRBD1 as a possible D gene (5 bases). The CDR3 covers 17 residues. V was cut by 4 bases and J by 6 bases, with 24 bases left in between. Germline CDR1 is MDHEN and CDR2 is SYDVKM. For the CDR3, the DNA is TGTGCCAGCAGTTCTGATCCCTTTTCCAGGGAAAGGGATGGCTACACCTTC. Encoded protein: CASSSDPFSRERDGYTF.

The chain links TRBV5-1 to TRBJ2-5, with 13 bases lining up with TRBD2. The better agreement between TRBJ2-7 and the DNA end casts doubt on the J call. The CDR3 extends over 17 amino acids. Germline V lookup: CDR1 SGHRS, CDR2 YFSETQ. The CDR3 protein is CASSTGLAGTRNYEQYF. The CDR3 nucleotides are TGCGCCAGCAGCACGGGACTAGCGGGGACCCGAAACTACGAGCAGTACTTC.

The table lists this clone with a count of one. The V call is TRBV5-1, the J call TRBJ2-5; TRBD2 agrees at 10 bases. The J call may be mistaken, given a closer DNA end match to TRBJ2-7. This CDR3 has 14 amino acids. The V gene's germline CDR1 is SGHRS and CDR2 YFSETQ. CDR3 bases: TGCGCCAGCAGCTTGGAGCGGGAGGGGGACGAGCAGTACTTC. Translating it yields CASSLEREGDEQYF.

The chain is built from TRBV7-9 and TRBJ1-6; D is unclear. Deletions cut 2 bases from V and 5 bases from J, with 7 bases between. Per the germline V gene, CDR1 is SEHNR and CDR2 is FQNEAQ (reference sequence). The CDR3 is made up of 14 amino acids. The CDR3 sequence: CASSLSGDNSPLHF. In DNA form, the CDR3 reads TGTGCCAGCAGCTTATCGGGTGATAATTCACCCCTCCACTTT.

This clone was counted between two and nine times. The rearrangement joins TRBV27 to TRBJ1-5; 8 nucleotides match TRBD1. The J segment lost 2 bases and the V segment lost 5 bases, leaving 5 bases of the junction unmatched. The CDR3 loop spans 15 amino acids. Per the germline V gene, CDR1 is MNHEY and CDR2 is SMNVEV (reference sequence). CDR3 nucleotide sequence: TGTGCCAGCAGTCGGACAGGGTATGGCAATCAGCCCCAGCATTTT. Translated: CASSRTGYGNQPQHF.

This sequence joins TRBV2 and TRBJ1-2; D is possibly TRBD1 (6 bases). CDR1 and CDR2 (germline): SNHLY, FYNNEI. V was cut by 4 bases and J by 8 bases, with 26 bases left in between. This CDR3 contains 17 residues. The CDR3 DNA sequence: TGTGCCAGCAGTGGGACAGCGGGACTTGATTCTATTGGAGGCTACACCTTC. Its protein is CASSGTAGLDSIGGYTF.

The chain combines TRBV18 with TRBJ2-7, with TRBD1 identical over 7 bases. The CDR3 totals 20 residues. Losses at the gene ends were 0 bases for V and 2 bases for J; bases not matched to a gene: 19. Germline V gene lookup returns CDR1 KGHSH and CDR2 LQKENI. DNA of the CDR3: TGTGCCAGCTCACCACCGCGAAACAGGGGCCGGGCTGGTACCCCCTACGAGCAGTACTTC. This sequence encodes CASSPPRNRGRAGTPYEQYF.

The V call is TRBV7-9, the J call TRBJ2-1, with D perhaps TRBD1 (5 bases). Deletions cut 11 bases from V and 0 bases from J, with 17 bases between. The germline V gene has CDR1 SEHNR and CDR2 FQNEAQ (reference sequence). This CDR3 is 15 amino acids long. As DNA, the CDR3 is TGTGCCGGTTCTTCAGGGCAGAGCTCCTACAATGAGCAGTTCTTC. Protein sequence: CAGSSGQSSYNEQFF.

J is TRBJ1-1 and V is TRBV5-1; 10 nucleotides line up with TRBD1. The CDR3 totals 14 residues. V trimming: 4 bases; J trimming: 4 bases; junction bases outside the gene matches: 4. Germline V gives CDR1 SGHRS, CDR2 YFSETQ. The CDR3 loop is CASSTGTGVTEAFF. In nucleotides, the CDR3 is TGCGCCAGCAGCACCGGGACAGGGGTCACTGAAGCTTTCTTT.